Following are 9 T cell receptor beta chains from one sample sequenced in a study of T-cell reconstitution after alpha-beta-depleted transplantation in children. The library targeted TCRbeta and was prepared with unique molecular identifiers. Using its own MiXCR run on the PCR reads, TCRdb lists one record per CDR3 protein. This sample carries approximately 430,000 distinct CDR3 sequences, about 16% of them seen once, and the ten largest clones take just under 30%. The sequencing here drew on PBMCs, mostly from graft donor cells, taken 360 days after TCRalphabeta/CD19-depleted stem cell transplant. These TCRs come from a boy under two years old who had a stem cell transplant for Wiskott-Aldrich syndrome, so the T cells may come from the graft donor.

The chain has TRBV5-1 and TRBJ1-1, with TRBD1 matching 8 bases. CDR3 size: 14 residues. The J segment lost 2 bases and the V segment lost 6 bases, leaving 6 bases of the junction unmatched. Germline V gene sequence: CDR1 SGHRS, CDR2 YFSETQ. This chain's CDR3 is CASTGTGGNTEAFF. CDR3 nucleotide sequence: TGCGCCAGCACCGGAACAGGGGGTAACACTGAAGCTTTCTTT.

This chain uses TRBV20-1 with TRBJ2-7, with D unclear. V shed 2 bases and J shed 3 bases, with 17 bases lying between them. The germline CDR1 and CDR2 sequences are DFQATT and SNEGSKA (reference sequence). The CDR3 has 15 residues. The CDR3 DNA reads TGCAGTGCTAGAAATATCCGGACGACGTACTACGAGCAGTACTTC. Amino acids: CSARNIRTTYYEQYF.

This clonotype was counted a few times. The chain employs TRBV4-3 and TRBJ2-3, with 10 positions matching TRBD2. The germline CDR1 and CDR2 sequences are LGHNA and YSLEER. This CDR3 has 18 residues. V shed 7 bases and J 5 bases; nucleotides not matched to a gene: 18. The CDR3 protein is CASTKNEGLAGEVDTQYF. The CDR3 bases are TGCGCCAGCACCAAAAATGAGGGTCTAGCGGGAGAGGTAGATACGCAGTATTTT.

The chain links TRBV5-4 to TRBJ2-7; D gene uncertain. Germline assignment: CDR1 SGHNT and CDR2 YYREEE (reference sequence). Trimming stripped 4 bases from V and 0 bases from J, with 8 bases between. The length of the CDR3 is 13 residues. CDR3 protein: CASSPAPSYEQYF. The CDR3, as DNA: TGTGCCAGCAGCCCCGCCCCCTCCTACGAGCAGTACTTC.

In this sample, this clonotype turned up a few times. The V call is TRBV5-1, the J call TRBJ2-7; D possibly matches TRBD1 or TRBD2 (7 bases each). CDR1 and CDR2 from the germline V gene are SGHRS and YFSETQ. Trimming took 4 bases from V and 5 from J, leaving 16 bases between them. The CDR3 totals 14 residues. The CDR3 nucleotides are TGCGCCAGCAGCCTCAGGGGGGGCCCTGACGAGCAGTACTTC. This encodes CASSLRGGPDEQYF.

The sample holds a few counts of this clonotype. The rearrangement links TRBV4-3 to TRBJ1-1, with D possibly TRBD1 on 6 matching bases. This CDR3 is 13 amino acids long. V was cut by 2 bases and J by 5 bases, with 9 bases left in between. Germline V gene lookup returns CDR1 LGHNA and CDR2 YSLEER. The CDR3 loop is CASSQRGGTEAFF. CDR3 DNA: TGCGCCAGCAGCCAAAGAGGGGGGACTGAAGCTTTCTTT.

This rearrangement joins TRBV6-1 to TRBJ2-1, with a tentative D call TRBD2 (6 bases). Trimming took 5 bases from V and 2 from J, leaving 13 bases between them. Germline V gives CDR1 MNHNS, CDR2 SASEGT. The CDR3 spans 15 residues. CDR3 in DNA: TGTGCCAGCAGTCCCGGGGCTAGCGCCTACAATGAGCAGTTCTTC. Residues: CASSPGASAYNEQFF.

This clonotype has more than one count but fewer than ten. V is TRBV4-3 and J is TRBJ2-7, with 9 bases matching TRBD1. This CDR3 is 16 amino acids long. V shed 0 bases, J shed 4 bases, and the junction held 7 bases outside the gene matches. Looked up from germline, CDR1 is LGHNA and CDR2 is YSLEER. The CDR3 DNA reads TGCGCCAGCAGCCAAGATCTGGGACAGGGCGGATACGAGCAGTACTTC. It is translated as CASSQDLGQGGYEQYF.

This clonotype was seen ten or more times. This sequence joins TRBV5-5 and TRBJ1-5; TRBD1 aligns across 8 bases. V was pared by 0 bases and J by 4 bases, with 6 bases of the junction left unmatched. The CDR3 is made up of 16 amino acids. The germline CDR1 and CDR2 sequences are SGHKS and YYEKEE (reference sequence). The CDR3 DNA is TGTGCCAGCAGCTTGGCCGACAGGGGTGGTAATCAGCCCCAGCATTTT. Its protein is CASSLADRGGNQPQHF.